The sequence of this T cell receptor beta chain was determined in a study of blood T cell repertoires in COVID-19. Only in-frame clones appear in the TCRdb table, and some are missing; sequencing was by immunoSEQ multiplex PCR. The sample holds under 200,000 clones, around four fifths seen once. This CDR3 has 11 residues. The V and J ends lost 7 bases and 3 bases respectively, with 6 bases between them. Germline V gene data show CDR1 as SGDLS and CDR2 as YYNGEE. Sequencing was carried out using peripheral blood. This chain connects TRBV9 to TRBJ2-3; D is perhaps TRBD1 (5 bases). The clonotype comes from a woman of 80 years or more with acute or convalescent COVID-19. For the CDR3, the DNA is TGTGCCAGCCAGGGAACAGATACGCAGTATTTT. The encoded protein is CASQGTDTQYF.